The rows below give T cell receptor beta chains drawn from one sample of a study of radiation and T cells in renal cell carcinoma. Repertoires were generated with immunoSEQ multiplex PCR, while TCRdb's copy carries only in-frame clones and drops some. The sample records 45,000 or so clones, roughly 83% being singletons. The sequencing used blood, collected from a patient whose treatment included radiotherapy and nephrectomy. The receptors shown here come from a woman aged 70-85 years with renal cell carcinoma. The CDR3 runs from the conserved cysteine through the conserved F or W. Fields, in order: D gene, J gene, V gene, clone size, CDR3 protein, CDR3 DNA. D genes are given only for firm matches. The listing skips clone size in some rows; elsewhere it reads once, few, many or a size class.

-	TRBJ2-1	TRBV2	few	CASSDPAQNYNEQFF	TGTGCCAGCAGTGACCCGGCACAGAACTACAATGAGCAGTTCTTC
-	TRBJ2-1	TRBV13	few	CASSLFEEQFF	TGTGCCAGCAGCCTTTTTGAGGAGCAGTTCTTC
-	TRBJ2-7	TRBV2	-	CASSPYGGYEQYF	TGTGCCAGCAGTCCCTACGGGGGATACGAGCAGTACTTC
TRBD1	TRBJ1-2	TRBV5-1	-	CASSLGQGVNYGYTF	TGCGCCAGCAGCTTGGGCCAGGGGGTTAACTATGGCTACACCTTC
TRBD1	TRBJ2-1	TRBV19	few	CASSPRQGANEQFF	TGTGCCAGTAGCCCCCGACAGGGGGCGAATGAGCAGTTCTTC
-	TRBJ2-3	TRBV5-1	-	CATRDGAAYTDTQYF	TGCGCCACGAGGGACGGAGCCGCATACACAGATACGCAGTATTTT
TRBD2	TRBJ2-7	TRBV9	-	CASSLTSASSYEQYF	TGTGCCAGCAGCCTGACTAGCGCCAGCTCCTACGAGCAGTACTTC
TRBD2	TRBJ2-1	TRBV7-6	-	CASTQSTSGLYNEQFF	TGTGCCAGCACCCAATCAACTAGCGGACTTTACAATGAGCAGTTCTTC
-	TRBJ2-7	TRBV5-1	once	CASSLTTVGSYEQYF	TGCGCCAGCAGCTTGACGACAGTAGGCTCCTACGAGCAGTACTTC
TRBD2	TRBJ2-6	TRBV19	-	CATSGGSGANVLTF	TGTGCCACCTCCGGGGGGTCTGGGGCCAACGTCCTGACTTTC
TRBD2	TRBJ2-7	TRBV11-2	few	CASSLGAGGIYEQYF	TGTGCCAGCAGCTTAGGAGCGGGAGGAATCTACGAGCAGTACTTC
-	TRBJ2-3	TRBV6-5	-	CASRTPGGTDTQYF	TGTGCCAGCAGGACTCCGGGTGGCACAGATACGCAGTATTTT
-	TRBJ2-2	TRBV27	-	CASSPRDLNTGELFF	TGTGCCAGCAGTCCGAGGGACTTGAACACCGGGGAGCTGTTTTTT
-	TRBJ2-5	TRBV4-1	-	CASSQDQRSGEETQYF	TGCGCCAGCAGCCAAGATCAGCGGTCGGGCGAAGAGACCCAGTACTTC
-	TRBJ2-5	TRBV29-1	-	CSAGGDQETQYF	TGCAGCGCAGGAGGAGACCAAGAGACCCAGTACTTC
TRBD2	TRBJ2-7	TRBV9	-	CASSPGEGEQYF	TGTGCCAGCAGCCCGGGGGAGGGGGAGCAGTACTTC
-	TRBJ1-2	TRBV7-2	-	CASSLGLGDSYNYGYTF	TGTGCCAGCAGCTTAGGACTAGGTGACAGTTATAACTATGGCTACACCTTC
-	TRBJ2-1	TRBV6-5	-	CASSYSSLYNEQFF	TGTGCCAGCAGTTACTCGAGCCTTTACAATGAGCAGTTCTTC
TRBD2	TRBJ2-1	TRBV29-1	-	CSVLGTSGGAGNEQFF	TGCAGCGTTCTCGGGACTAGCGGGGGGGCCGGAAATGAGCAGTTCTTC
-	TRBJ1-2	TRBV7-9	-	CASSPRREGGYTF	TGTGCCAGCAGCCCCCGGAGGGAGGGCGGCTACACCTTC
-	TRBJ1-3	TRBV9	-	CASSVGAGETGNTIYF	TGTGCCAGCAGCGTAGGGGCCGGGGAAACTGGAAACACCATATATTTT
-	TRBJ2-5	TRBV19	once	CASTSRETQYF	TGTGCCAGTACCTCCCGCGAGACCCAGTACTTC
TRBD2	TRBJ2-7	TRBV30	once	CAWRSRTSGRQAGSYEQYF	TGTGCCTGGAGATCCCGGACTAGCGGGAGGCAAGCGGGCTCCTACGAGCAGTACTTC
TRBD1	TRBJ2-6	TRBV2	-	CASRLRTGSSGANVLTF	TGTGCCAGCAGGCTGAGGACAGGGTCATCTGGGGCCAACGTCCTGACTTTC
-	TRBJ2-7	TRBV5-6	-	CASSREREQYF	TGTGCCAGCAGCCGAGAGCGCGAGCAGTACTTC
TRBD1	TRBJ2-1	TRBV7-7	-	CASSSGQDNEQFF	TGTGCCAGCAGCTCCGGACAGGACAATGAGCAGTTCTTC
TRBD2	TRBJ2-5	TRBV27	-	CASSLGGLDGETQYF	TGTGCCAGCAGCCTAGGGGGACTAGATGGGGAGACCCAGTACTTC
-	TRBJ1-1	TRBV4-1	-	CASSQEFFRMNTEAFF	TGCGCCAGCAGCCAAGAGTTCTTCCGCATGAACACTGAAGCTTTCTTT
-	TRBJ2-7	TRBV27	-	CASSTGSSYEQYF	TGTGCCAGCAGTACAGGGAGCTCCTACGAGCAGTACTTC
TRBD1	TRBJ1-4	TRBV4-1	-	CASSHPDRAGEKLFF	TGCGCCAGCAGCCACCCGGACAGGGCGGGTGAAAAACTGTTTTTT
-	TRBJ1-2	TRBV5-1	-	CASSGGTNLYGYTF	TGCGCCAGCAGCGGGGGGACAAATCTGTATGGCTACACCTTC
-	TRBJ2-3	TRBV5-1	-	CASSPGGGEADTQYF	TGCGCCAGCAGCCCCGGAGGGGGCGAAGCAGATACGCAGTATTTT
-	TRBJ1-5	TRBV4-1	-	CASSQRLGTGNQPQHF	TGCGCCAGCAGCCAACGCCTGGGGACGGGCAATCAGCCCCAGCATTTT
-	TRBJ1-3	TRBV5-1	-	CASSLVGTGNTIYF	TGCGCCAGCAGCTTGGTAGGGACTGGAAACACCATATATTTT
-	TRBJ2-2	TRBV5-4	-	CASSPRGRTNTGELFF	TGTGCCAGCAGCCCCAGGGGACGGACGAACACCGGGGAGCTGTTTTTT
-	TRBJ2-3	TRBV27	-	CASSLTSGVGTDTQYF	TGTGCCAGCAGTTTAACCTCCGGGGTTGGCACAGATACGCAGTATTTT
TRBD1	TRBJ2-2	TRBV27	-	CASSLRQGWAGELFF	TGTGCCAGCAGTTTAAGACAGGGGTGGGCCGGGGAGCTGTTTTTT
-	TRBJ2-1	TRBV6-1	few	CASSLGGSNEQFF	TGTGCCAGCAGCCTCGGGGGCAGCAATGAGCAGTTCTTC
-	TRBJ2-3	TRBV6-5	-	CASSFGGGTDTQYF	TGTGCCAGCAGTTTCGGCGGGGGCACAGATACGCAGTATTTT
TRBD1	TRBJ2-7	TRBV6-5	-	CASRTGTGDYEQYF	TGTGCCAGCAGGACCGGGACAGGGGATTACGAGCAGTACTTC
-	TRBJ2-2	TRBV11-2	-	CATAGPMREEEGELFF	TGTGCCACCGCCGGGCCAATGCGGGAAGAGGAGGGGGAGCTGTTTTTT
-	TRBJ1-6	TRBV6-1	-	CASSGGVPLGYSPLHF	TGTGCCAGCAGTGGGGGGGTCCCCCTAGGGTATTCACCCCTCCACTTT
-	TRBJ1-1	TRBV7-9	-	CASSLDWGTEAFF	TGTGCCAGCAGCTTAGATTGGGGCACTGAAGCTTTCTTT